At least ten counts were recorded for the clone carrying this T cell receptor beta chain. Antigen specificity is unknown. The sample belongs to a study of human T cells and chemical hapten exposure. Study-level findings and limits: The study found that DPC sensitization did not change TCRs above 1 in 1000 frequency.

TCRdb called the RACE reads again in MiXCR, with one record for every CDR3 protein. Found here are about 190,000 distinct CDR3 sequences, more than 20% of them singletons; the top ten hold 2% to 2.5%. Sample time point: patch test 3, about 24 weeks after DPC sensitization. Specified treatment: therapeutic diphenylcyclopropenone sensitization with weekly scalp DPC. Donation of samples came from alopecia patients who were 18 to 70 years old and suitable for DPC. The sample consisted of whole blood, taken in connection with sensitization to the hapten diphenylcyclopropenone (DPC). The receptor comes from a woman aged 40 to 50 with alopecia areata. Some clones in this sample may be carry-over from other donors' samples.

In nucleotides, the CDR3 is TGTGCCAGCAGTGAATCAGGGGGACGGGGGCCCCAGCATTTT. Protein sequence: CASSESGGRGPQHF. The chain employs TRBV25-1 and TRBJ1-5, with 7 bases identical to TRBD1. The CDR3 has 14 amino acids. Germline-derived CDR1 and CDR2 are MGHDK and SYGVNS. J was trimmed by 9 bases and V by 1 base; bases with no gene match: 6.